The clone carrying this T cell receptor (beta chain) turned up a few times. What it binds is not known. Two oligonucleotides, mixed equimolar, formed the beta constant-region primer covering TRBC1 and TRBC2. Nested alpha and beta constant-region primers with the SP2 primer drove four PCR rounds on ligated cDNA. TCRdb itself ran the UMI-ligation and nested PCR reads through MiXCR, one entry per CDR3 protein. The sample has 90,000 to 120,000 distinct CDR3 sequences; 14% are singletons. The record originates from a study of naive and memory T cell subsets. General study results and limits: TCR counts from RNA may reflect activation-linked expression changes. Possibly reflecting memory cells re-expressing CD45RA, a few larger clonotypes occurred in naive repertoires, especially CD8. Over 90% of naive TCR sequences appeared only once after error correction, unlike memory subsets.

After CD4 positive bead selection, the CD4-negative fraction gave CD8 T cells. The junction had 8 bases not matched to a gene; V was cut back by 0 bases and J by 4 bases. The V gene's germline CDR1 is DFQATT and CDR2 SNEGSKA (reference sequence). CDR3 length: 15 amino acids. The source of this sequence is a human donor in good health. Sequenced input: naive CD8+ T cells from blood. The gene calls are TRBV20-1 and TRBJ1-2; 7 bases map to TRBD1. CDR3 residues: CSARDTGEGGYGYTF. The CDR3 nucleotides are TGCAGTGCTAGAGACACAGGGGAAGGCGGCTATGGCTACACCTTC.